The T cell receptor (beta chain) described here comes from a study of T cells in localized non-small cell lung cancer. This clone was seen once. Profiling relied on immunoSEQ multiplex PCR, and the TCRdb table lists in-frame clones only, not all of them. The sample shows 20,000 to 25,000 clones, approximately 88% of them seen only once. V lost 5 bases to trimming and J lost 8 bases, with 22 bases between them. The length of the CDR3 is 16 residues. Germline CDR1 and CDR2: MDHEN and SYDVKM. The receptor was isolated from a male donor older than 55 with stage I lung adenocarcinoma. The source material was peripheral blood, sampled before any cancer treatment. The rearrangement uses TRBV28 and TRBJ1-3, with D perhaps TRBD1 (5 bases). CDR3 in amino acids: CASSPPSGTLDDTIYF. The CDR3 DNA reads TGTGCCAGCAGTCCCCCCTCCGGGACTTTGGACGACACCATATATTTT. The full variable domain, rest sourced from reference TRBV28 and TRBJ1-3, is DVKVTQSSRYLVKRTGEKVFLECVQDMDHENMFWYRQDPGLGLRLIYFSYDVKMKEKGDIPEGYSVSREKKERFSLILESASTNQTSMYLCASSPPSGTLDDTIYFGEGSWLTVV.